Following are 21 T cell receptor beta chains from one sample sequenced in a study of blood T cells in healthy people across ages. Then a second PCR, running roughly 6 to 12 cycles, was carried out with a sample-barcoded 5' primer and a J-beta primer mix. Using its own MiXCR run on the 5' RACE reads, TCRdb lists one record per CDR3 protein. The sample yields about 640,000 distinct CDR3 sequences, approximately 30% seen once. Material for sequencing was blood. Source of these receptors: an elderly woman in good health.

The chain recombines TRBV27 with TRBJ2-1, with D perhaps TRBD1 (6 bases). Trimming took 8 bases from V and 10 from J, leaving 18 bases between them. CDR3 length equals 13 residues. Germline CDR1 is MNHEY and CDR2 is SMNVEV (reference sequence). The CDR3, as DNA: TGTGCCAGCCTTGCCACAGGGACACAGGAGCAGTTCTTC. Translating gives CASLATGTQEQFF.

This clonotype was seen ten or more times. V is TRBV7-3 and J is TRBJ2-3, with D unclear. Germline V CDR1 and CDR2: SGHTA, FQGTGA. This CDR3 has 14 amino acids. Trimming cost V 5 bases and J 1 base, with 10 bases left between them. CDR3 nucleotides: TGTGCCAGCAGCCCGCTACGGGGCACAGATACGCAGTATTTT. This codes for CASSPLRGTDTQYF.

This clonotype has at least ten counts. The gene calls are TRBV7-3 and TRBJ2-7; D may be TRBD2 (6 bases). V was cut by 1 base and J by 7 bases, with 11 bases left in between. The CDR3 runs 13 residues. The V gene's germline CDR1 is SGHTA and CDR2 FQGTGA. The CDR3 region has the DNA TGTGCCAGCAGCTTAAGTTGGAGGGGTGAGCAGTACTTC. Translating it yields CASSLSWRGEQYF.

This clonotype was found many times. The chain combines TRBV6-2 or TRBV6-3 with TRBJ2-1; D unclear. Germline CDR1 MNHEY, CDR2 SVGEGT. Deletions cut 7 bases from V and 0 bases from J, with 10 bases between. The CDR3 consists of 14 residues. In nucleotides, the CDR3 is TGTGCCAGCACTGATCTGGGCTCCTACAATGAGCAGTTCTTC. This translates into CASTDLGSYNEQFF.

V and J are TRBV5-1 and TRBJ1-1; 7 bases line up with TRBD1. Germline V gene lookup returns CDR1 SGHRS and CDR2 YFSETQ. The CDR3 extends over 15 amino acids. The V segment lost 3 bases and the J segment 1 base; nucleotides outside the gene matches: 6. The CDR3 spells CASSSTTGTNTEAFF. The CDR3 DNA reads TGCGCCAGCAGCTCCACGACAGGGACGAACACTGAAGCTTTCTTT.

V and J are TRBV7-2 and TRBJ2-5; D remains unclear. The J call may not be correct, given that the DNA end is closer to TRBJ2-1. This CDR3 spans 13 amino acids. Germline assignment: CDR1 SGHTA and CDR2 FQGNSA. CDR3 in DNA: TGTGCCAGTAGTCGAGGTTTTCAAGAGACCCAGTTCTTC. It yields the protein CASSRGFQETQFF.

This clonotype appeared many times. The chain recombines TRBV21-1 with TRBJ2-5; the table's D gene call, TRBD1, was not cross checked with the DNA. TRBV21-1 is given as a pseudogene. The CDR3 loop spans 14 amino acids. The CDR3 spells CASNSRGRLETQYF. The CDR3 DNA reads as TGTGCCAGCAACTCCAGGGGGCGTTTGGAGACCCAGTACTTC.

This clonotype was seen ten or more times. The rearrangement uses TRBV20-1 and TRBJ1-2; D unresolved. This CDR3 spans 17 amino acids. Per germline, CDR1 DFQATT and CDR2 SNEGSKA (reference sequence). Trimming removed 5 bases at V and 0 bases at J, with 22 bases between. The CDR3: CSAPPSGRLATNYGYTF. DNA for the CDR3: TGCAGTGCTCCTCCCAGCGGACGGCTAGCCACTAACTATGGCTACACCTTC.

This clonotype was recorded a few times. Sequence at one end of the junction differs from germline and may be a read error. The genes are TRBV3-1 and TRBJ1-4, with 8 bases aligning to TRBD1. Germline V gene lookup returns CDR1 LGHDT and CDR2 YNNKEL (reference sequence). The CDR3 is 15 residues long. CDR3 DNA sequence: TGTGCCAGCAGCGAAAAGAGGACAGGGAGCGAAAAACGGTTTTTT. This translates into CASSEKRTGSEKRFF.

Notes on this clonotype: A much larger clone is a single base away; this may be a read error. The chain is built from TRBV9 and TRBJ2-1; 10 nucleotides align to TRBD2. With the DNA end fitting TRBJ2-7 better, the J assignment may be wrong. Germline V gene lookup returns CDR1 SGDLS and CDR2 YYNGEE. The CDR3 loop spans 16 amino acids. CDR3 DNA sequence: TGTGCCAGCAGCGTAATAGCGGGGGGAACCTACAATGAGCAGTACTTC. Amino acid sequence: CASSVIAGGTYNEQYF.

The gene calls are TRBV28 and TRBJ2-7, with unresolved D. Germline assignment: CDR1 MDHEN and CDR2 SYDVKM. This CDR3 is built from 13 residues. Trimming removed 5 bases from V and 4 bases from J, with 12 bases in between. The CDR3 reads CASSGPKAYEQYF. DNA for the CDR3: TGTGCCAGCAGTGGCCCGAAGGCATACGAGCAGTACTTC.

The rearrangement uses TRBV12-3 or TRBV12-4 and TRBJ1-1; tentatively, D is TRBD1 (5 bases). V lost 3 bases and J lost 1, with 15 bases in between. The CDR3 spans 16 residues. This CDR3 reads CASSFRWPGRNTEAFF. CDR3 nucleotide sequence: TGTGCCAGCAGTTTTCGGTGGCCGGGGCGGAACACTGAAGCTTTCTTT.

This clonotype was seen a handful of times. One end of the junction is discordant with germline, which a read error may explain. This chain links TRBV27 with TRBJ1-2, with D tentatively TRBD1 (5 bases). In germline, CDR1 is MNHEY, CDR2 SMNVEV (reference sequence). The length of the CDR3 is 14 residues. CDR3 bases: TGTGCCGGCAGTCCGCAGGGACGGGCTTATGGCTACACCTTC. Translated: CAGSPQGRAYGYTF.

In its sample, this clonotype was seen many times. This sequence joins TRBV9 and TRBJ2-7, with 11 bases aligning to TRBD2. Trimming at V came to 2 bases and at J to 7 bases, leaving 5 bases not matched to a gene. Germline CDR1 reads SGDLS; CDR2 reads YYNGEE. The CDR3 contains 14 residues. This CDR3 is CASSVASGGWEQYF. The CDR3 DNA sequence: TGTGCCAGCAGCGTTGCTAGCGGGGGGTGGGAGCAGTACTTC.

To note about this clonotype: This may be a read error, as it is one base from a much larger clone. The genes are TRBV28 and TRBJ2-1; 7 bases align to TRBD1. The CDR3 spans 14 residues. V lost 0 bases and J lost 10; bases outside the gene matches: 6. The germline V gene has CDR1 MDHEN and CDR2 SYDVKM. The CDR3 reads CASSLWGQLYEQFF. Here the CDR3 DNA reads TGTGCCAGCAGTTTATGGGGACAGCTATACGAGCAGTTCTTC.

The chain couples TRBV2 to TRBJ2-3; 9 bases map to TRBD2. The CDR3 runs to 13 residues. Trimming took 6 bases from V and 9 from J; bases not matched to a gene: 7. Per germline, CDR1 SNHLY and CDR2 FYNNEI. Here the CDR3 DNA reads TGTGCCAGCAGGGGGACTAGCCCCGGAACGCAGTATTTT. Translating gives CASRGTSPGTQYF.

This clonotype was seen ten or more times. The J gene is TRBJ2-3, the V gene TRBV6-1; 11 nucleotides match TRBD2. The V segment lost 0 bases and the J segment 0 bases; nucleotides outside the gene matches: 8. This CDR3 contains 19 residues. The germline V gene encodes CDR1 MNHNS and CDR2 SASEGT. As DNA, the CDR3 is TGTGCCAGCAGTGAAGCTGGCCTAGCGGGGGGATCTAGCACAGATACGCAGTATTTT. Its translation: CASSEAGLAGGSSTDTQYF.

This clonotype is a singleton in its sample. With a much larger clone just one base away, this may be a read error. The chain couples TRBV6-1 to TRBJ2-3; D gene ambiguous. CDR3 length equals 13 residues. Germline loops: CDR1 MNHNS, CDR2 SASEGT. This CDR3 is CANSEARTRTQYF. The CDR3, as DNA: TGTGCCAACAGTGAAGCAAGAACGCGGACGCAGTATTTT.

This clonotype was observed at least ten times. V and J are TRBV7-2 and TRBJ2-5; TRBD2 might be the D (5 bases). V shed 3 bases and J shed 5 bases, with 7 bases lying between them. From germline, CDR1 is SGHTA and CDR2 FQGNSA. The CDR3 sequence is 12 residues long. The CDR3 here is CASSFRRETQYF. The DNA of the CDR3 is TGTGCCAGCAGCTTTCGGAGGGAGACCCAGTACTTC.

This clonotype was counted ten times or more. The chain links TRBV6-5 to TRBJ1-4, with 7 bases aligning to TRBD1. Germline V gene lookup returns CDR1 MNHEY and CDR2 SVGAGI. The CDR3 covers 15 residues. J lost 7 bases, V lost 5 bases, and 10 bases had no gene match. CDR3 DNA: TGTGCCAGCAGTGCCCTGACAGGGCAAGGTGAAAAACTGTTTTTT. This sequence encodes CASSALTGQGEKLFF.

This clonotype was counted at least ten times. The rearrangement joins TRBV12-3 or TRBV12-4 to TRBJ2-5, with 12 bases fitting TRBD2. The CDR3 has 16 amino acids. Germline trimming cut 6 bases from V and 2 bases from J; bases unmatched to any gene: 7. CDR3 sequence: CASRKGLAGGQETQYF. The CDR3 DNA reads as TGTGCCAGCAGGAAAGGTCTAGCGGGGGGGCAAGAGACCCAGTACTTC.